This TCR beta chain comes out of a study of T cells in Graves' hyperthyroidism and ophthalmopathy. General study points: Within blood appeared most thyroid clonotypes that had expanded above 0.001.

RNA transcripts served as the template for amplifying TCR beta CDR3 regions. HTBI primers were the set used in a first-round RT-PCR of the TCR CDR3. Each CDR3 protein is one row after TCRdb ran MiXCR on the multiplex PCR reads. The sample shows roughly 400,000 distinct CDR3 sequences, about an eighth of them seen only once. About this clonotype itself: Its specificity is unknown.

Germline CDR1 reads SGHVS; CDR2 reads FNYEAQ. The CDR3 loop spans 13 amino acids. V lost 1 base to trimming and J lost 8 bases, with 9 bases between them. The gene calls are TRBV7-6 and TRBJ2-1, with D unclear. Sequencing used blood. The receptor was isolated from a man aged 50-60 years with Graves' ophthalmopathy. CDR3: CASSLDSNYEQFF. The CDR3 nucleotides read TGTGCCAGCAGCTTAGATTCGAATTATGAGCAGTTCTTC.